This TCR beta chain was captured by sequencing in a study of cytomegalovirus exposure and HLA in healthy donors. The PCR used 60 Vbeta and 13 Jbeta primers. TCRdb keeps only in-frame clones here, not all; method: immunoSEQ multiplex PCR. There are 100,000 to 150,000 clones in the sample; around four fifths occur only once, and 9.5% to 13% lies in the top ten. The CDR3 sequence is 15 residues long. Trimming took 0 bases from V and 4 from J; bases not matched to a gene: 7. Germline V gives CDR1 GTSNPN, CDR2 SVGIG (reference sequence). Remarks on this clone: The antigen remains unidentified.

Regarding the study as a whole: Later work found that TCR association rates differed between HLA loci; DRB1 had the most and HLA-C the fewest. Available immune exposure information was restricted to CMV serostatus only. An analysis that came later showed most CMV-associated TCR beta chains appearing HLA-restricted.

Specimen: PBMCs. The chain recombines TRBV30 with TRBJ2-5, with TRBD2 identical over 8 bases. The receptor comes from a young man in good health and CMV-seropositive. CDR3 DNA: TGTGCCTGGAGTGTACTAAGCGGGAGACGAGAGACCCAGTACTTC. Protein product: CAWSVLSGRRETQYF.